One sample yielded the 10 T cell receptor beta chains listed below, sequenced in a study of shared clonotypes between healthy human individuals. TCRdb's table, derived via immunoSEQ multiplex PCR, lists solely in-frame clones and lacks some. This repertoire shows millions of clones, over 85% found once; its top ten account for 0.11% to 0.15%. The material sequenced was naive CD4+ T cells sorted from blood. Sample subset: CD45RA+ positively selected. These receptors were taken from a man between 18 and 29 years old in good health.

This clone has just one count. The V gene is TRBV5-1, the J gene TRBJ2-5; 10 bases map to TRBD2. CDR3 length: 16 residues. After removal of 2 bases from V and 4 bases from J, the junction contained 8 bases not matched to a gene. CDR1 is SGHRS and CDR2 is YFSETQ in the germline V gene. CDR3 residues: CASSLLAGGGAETQYF. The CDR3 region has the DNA TGCGCCAGCAGCTTATTAGCGGGAGGCGGGGCAGAGACCCAGTACTTC.

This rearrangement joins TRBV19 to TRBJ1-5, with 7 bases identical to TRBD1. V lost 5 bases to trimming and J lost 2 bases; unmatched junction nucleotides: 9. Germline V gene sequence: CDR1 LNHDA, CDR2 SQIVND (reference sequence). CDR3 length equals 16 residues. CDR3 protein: CASSHRGLMGNQPQHF. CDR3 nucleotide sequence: TGTGCCAGTAGTCACAGGGGCTTAATGGGCAATCAGCCCCAGCATTTT.

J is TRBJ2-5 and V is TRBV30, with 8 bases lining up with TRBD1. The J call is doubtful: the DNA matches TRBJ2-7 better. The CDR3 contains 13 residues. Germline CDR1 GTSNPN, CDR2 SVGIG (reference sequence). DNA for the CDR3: TGTGCCTGGGGCCGGGACAGGAGGTTCGAGCAGTACTTC. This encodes CAWGRDRRFEQYF.

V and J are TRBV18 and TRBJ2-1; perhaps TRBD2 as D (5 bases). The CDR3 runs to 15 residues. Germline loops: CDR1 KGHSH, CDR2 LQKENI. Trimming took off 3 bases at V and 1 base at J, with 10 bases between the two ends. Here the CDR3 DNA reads TGTGCCAGCTCACCGAGGGCCCAGTCCTACAATGAGCAGTTCTTC. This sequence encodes CASSPRAQSYNEQFF.

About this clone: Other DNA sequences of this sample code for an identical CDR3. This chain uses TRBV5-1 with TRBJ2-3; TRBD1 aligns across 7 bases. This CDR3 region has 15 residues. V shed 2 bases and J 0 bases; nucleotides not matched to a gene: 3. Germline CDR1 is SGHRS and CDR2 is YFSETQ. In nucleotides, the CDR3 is TGCGCCAGCAGCTTAGGGGGCCCTAGCACAGATACGCAGTATTTT. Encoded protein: CASSLGGPSTDTQYF.

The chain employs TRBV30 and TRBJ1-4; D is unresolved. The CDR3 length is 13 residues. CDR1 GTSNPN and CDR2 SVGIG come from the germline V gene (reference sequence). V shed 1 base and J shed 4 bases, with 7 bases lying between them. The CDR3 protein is CAWSGQVNEKLFF. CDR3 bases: TGTGCCTGGAGTGGTCAGGTTAATGAAAAACTGTTTTTT.

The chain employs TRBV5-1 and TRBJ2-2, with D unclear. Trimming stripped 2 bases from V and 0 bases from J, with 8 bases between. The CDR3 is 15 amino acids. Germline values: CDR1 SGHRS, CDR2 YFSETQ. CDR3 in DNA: TGCGCCAGCAGCTTCGGCCAGTCGAACACCGGGGAGCTGTTTTTT. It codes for CASSFGQSNTGELFF.

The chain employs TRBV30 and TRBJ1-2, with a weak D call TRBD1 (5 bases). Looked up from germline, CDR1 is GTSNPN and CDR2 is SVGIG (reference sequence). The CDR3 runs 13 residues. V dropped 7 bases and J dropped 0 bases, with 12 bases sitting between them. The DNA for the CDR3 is TGTGCCTTCTCGGACACCTCTAACTATGGCTACACCTTC. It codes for CAFSDTSNYGYTF.

This CDR3 reads CASSLRPGESGQETQYF. CDR3 bases: TGTGCCAGCAGCTTACGGCCGGGAGAGAGCGGTCAAGAGACCCAGTACTTC. The chain combines TRBV11-2 with TRBJ2-5, with D perhaps matching TRBD2 (6 bases). The germline V gene encodes CDR1 SGHAT and CDR2 FQNNGV. CDR3 length: 17 residues. The germline V and J ends were trimmed by 2 bases and 2 bases, with 18 bases remaining between them.

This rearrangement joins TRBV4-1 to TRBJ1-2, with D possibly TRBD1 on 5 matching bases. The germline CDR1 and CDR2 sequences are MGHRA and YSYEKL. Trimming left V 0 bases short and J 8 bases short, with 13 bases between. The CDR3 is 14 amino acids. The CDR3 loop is CASSQEGTAVGYTF. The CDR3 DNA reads TGCGCCAGCAGCCAAGAAGGGACGGCGGTGGGCTACACCTTC.